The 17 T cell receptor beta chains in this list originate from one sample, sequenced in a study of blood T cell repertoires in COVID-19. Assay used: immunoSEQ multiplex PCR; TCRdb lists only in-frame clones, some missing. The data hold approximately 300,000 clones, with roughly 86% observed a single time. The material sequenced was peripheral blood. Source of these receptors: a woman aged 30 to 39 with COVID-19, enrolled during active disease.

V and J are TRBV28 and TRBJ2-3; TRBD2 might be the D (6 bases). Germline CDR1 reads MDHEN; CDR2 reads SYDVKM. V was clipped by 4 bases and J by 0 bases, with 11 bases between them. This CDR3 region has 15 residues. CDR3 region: CASSSLARSTDTQYF. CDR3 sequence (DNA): TGTGCCAGCAGTTCACTAGCCCGGAGCACAGATACGCAGTATTTT.

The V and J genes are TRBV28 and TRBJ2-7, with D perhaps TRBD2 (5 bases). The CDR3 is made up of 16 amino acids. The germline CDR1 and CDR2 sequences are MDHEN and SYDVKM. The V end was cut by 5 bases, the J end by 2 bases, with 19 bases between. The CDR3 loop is CASSPAARGFTYEQYV. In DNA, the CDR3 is TGTGCCAGCAGTCCGGCCGCGAGAGGGTTTACCTACGAGCAGTACGTC.

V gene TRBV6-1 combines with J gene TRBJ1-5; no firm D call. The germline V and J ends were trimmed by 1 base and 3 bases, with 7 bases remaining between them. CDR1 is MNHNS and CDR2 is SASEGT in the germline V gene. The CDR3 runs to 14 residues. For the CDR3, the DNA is TGTGCCAGCAGTGAAGGACATATCAATCAGCCCCAGCATTTT. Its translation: CASSEGHINQPQHF.

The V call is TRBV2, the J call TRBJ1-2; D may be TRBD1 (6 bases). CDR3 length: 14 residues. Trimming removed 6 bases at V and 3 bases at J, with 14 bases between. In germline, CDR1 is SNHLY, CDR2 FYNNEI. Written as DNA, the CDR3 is TGTGCCAGCAGGGCCGGACAGATTGACTATGGCTACACCTTC. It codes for CASRAGQIDYGYTF.

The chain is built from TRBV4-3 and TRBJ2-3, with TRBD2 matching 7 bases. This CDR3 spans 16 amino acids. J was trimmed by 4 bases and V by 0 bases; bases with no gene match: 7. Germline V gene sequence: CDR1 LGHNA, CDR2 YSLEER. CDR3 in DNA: TGCGCCAGCAGCCAAGATTTACTAGCGACCGCAGATACGCAGTATTTT. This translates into CASSQDLLATADTQYF.

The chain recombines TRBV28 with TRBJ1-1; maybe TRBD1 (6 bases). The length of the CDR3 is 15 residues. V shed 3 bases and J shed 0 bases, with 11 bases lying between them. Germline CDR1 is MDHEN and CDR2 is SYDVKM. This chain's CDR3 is CASSLAGAMNTEAFF. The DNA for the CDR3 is TGTGCCAGCAGTTTGGCAGGGGCCATGAACACTGAAGCTTTCTTT.

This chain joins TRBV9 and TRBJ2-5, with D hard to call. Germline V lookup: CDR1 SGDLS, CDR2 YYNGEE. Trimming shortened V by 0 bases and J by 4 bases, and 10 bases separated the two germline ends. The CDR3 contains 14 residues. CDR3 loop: CASSVASYSETQYF. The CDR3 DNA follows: TGTGCCAGCAGCGTAGCGAGTTACTCAGAGACCCAGTACTTC.

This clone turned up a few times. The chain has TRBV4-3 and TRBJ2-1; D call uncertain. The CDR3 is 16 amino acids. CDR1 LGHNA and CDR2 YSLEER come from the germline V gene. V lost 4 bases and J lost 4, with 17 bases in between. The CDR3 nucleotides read TGCGCCAGCAGCCGCGAACCACCCCCTAATTACAATGAGCAGTTCTTC. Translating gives CASSREPPPNYNEQFF.

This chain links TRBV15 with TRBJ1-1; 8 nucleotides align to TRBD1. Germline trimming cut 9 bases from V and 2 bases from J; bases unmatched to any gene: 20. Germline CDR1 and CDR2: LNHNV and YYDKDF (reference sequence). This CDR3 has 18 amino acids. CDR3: CATQVGLRQGLVNTEAFF. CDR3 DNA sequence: TGTGCCACGCAGGTCGGCCTTAGACAGGGGTTGGTCAACACTGAAGCTTTCTTT.

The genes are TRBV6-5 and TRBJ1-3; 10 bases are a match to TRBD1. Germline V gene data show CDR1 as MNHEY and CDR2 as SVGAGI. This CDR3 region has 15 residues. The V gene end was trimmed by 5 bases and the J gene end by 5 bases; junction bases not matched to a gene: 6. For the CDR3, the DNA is TGTGCCAGCAGTCTCGACAGGGGGCAGCGAAACACCATATATTTT. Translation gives CASSLDRGQRNTIYF.

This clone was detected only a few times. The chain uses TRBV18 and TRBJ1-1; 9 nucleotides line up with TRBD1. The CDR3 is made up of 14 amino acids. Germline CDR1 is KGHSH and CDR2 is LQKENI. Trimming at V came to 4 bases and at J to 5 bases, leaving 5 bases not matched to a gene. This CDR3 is CASSLGQGWTEAFF. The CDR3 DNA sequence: TGTGCCAGCTCACTAGGACAGGGGTGGACTGAAGCTTTCTTT.

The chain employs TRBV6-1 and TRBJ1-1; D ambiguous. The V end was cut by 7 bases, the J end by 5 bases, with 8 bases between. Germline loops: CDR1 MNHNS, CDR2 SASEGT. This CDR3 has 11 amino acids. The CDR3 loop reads CASNAGTEAFF. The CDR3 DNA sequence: TGTGCCAGCAATGCGGGGACTGAAGCTTTCTTT.

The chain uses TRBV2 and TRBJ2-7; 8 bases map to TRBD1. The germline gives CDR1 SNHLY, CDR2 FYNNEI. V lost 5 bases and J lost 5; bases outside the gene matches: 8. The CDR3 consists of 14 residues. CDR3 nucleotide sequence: TGTGCCAGCAGTCTGGACAGGGATATAAACGAGCAGTACGTC. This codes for CASSLDRDINEQYV.

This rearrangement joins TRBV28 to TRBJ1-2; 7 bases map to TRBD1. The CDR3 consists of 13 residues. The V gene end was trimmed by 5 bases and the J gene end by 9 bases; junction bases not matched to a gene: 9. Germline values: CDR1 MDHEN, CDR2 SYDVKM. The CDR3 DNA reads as TGTGCCAGCAGTCTCCAACAGGGGTTAAGCTACACCTTC. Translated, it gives CASSLQQGLSYTF.

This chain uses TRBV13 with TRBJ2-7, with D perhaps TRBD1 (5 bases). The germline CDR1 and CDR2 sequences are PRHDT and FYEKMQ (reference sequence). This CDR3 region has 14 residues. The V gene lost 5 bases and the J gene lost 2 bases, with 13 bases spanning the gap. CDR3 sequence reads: CASSVQVTTYEQYF. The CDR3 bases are TGTGCCAGCAGCGTACAGGTTACGACCTACGAGCAGTACTTC.

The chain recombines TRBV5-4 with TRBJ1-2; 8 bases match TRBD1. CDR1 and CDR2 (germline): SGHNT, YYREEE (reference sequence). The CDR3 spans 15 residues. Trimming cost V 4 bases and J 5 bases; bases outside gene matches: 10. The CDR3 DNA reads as TGTGCCAGCAGCCAACCGGACAGGGCAGAATATGGCTACACCTTC. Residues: CASSQPDRAEYGYTF.

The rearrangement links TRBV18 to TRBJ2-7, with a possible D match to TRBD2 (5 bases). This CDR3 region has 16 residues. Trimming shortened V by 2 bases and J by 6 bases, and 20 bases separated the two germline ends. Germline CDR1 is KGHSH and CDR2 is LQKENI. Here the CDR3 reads CASSPISSREGFEQYF. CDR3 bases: TGTGCCAGCTCACCAATTTCTTCCCGGGAAGGGTTCGAGCAGTACTTC.